The entry below describes one T cell receptor beta chain. The antigen it recognizes is unknown. Base qualities are not recorded, but no much larger clone differs from it by a single base. V gives up 5 bases and J gives up 7 bases, and the segment between their germline ends measures 15 bases. From the cysteine up to the phenylalanine, the CDR3 has a length of 15 residues. Kept here is only the CDR3 DNA, which spans 45 bases and is read in frame from base 1. From the germline V gene, CDR1 is KGHSH and CDR2 is LQKENI. Focal radiation therapy combined with CTLA-4 blockade (ipilimumab) was tested in patients with chemo-refractory metastatic non-small-cell lung cancer. This entry belongs to a study of radiotherapy plus CTLA-4 blockade in lung cancer (dated by TCRdb to 2017 to 2018). With regard to the full study: Among enrolled patients, approximately 18% had an objective response and 31% reached disease control.

The receptor library was made with the immunoSEQ multiplex PCR assay. The immuneACCESS repertoire file appears here via TCRdb, limited to in-frame rearrangements. These files lack a portion of the clones; in checked studies, under half of the deficit traces to unresolved V genes, and the cause of the others is not known. The sample yields some 110,000 clones; 81% were counted once. The biggest ten clones account for about 3.3% of the sample. The study at large found these results: Early dynamic changes in blood T cell clones, together with increased serum interferon-beta after radiation, were reported as the strongest predictors of response. TCR clones derived from tumors expanded in peripheral blood after treatment with radiotherapy and ipilimumab.

Here the sequenced sample was peripheral blood, taken from a patient treated with radiotherapy plus ipilimumab. The chain links TRBV18 with TRBJ1-6, with TRBD1 tentatively as D gene (6 bases match). The sequence was obtained from a human donor with non-small cell lung cancer that progressed on radiotherapy plus ipilimumab. Some clones in this sample may be carry-over from other donors' samples. The DNA sequence reads TGTGCCAGCTCATCCAAAGGACAGATCAATTCACCCCTCCACTTT. It codes for CASSSKGQINSPLHF.